The 10 T cell receptor beta chains below were found in one sample sequenced in a study of spatial heterogeneity in lung cancer. TCRdb fed the 5' RACE reads into MiXCR, producing one record per CDR3 protein. This sample has 24,000 or so distinct CDR3 sequences, with around 9.2% found just once. Their antigen targets remain unknown. Described time point: sample taken at primary tumor resection. Study-wide results and limits: Mutation tallies in tumors tracked expanded intratumoral alpha and beta TCR counts.

The source was lung tumor tissue, collected at surgery. The source of these receptors is a male donor with early-stage non-small cell lung cancer.

By share, this clonotype ranks as medium-sized. The gene calls are TRBV28 and TRBJ1-4; unclear D gene. Looked up from germline, CDR1 is MDHEN and CDR2 is SYDVKM. This CDR3 has 12 residues. V was clipped by 7 bases and J by 15 bases, with 18 bases between them. The CDR3 spells CASTPPRGGLFF. The CDR3 DNA sequence: TGTGCCAGCACCCCCCCCCGGGGTGGGTTGTTTTTT. The variable domain in full, completed from reference TRBV28 and TRBJ1-4, reads DVKVTQSSRYLVKRTGEKVFLECVQDMDHENMFWYRQDPGLGLRLIYFSYDVKMKEKGDIPEGYSVSREKKERFSLILESASTNQTSMYLCASTPPRGGLFFGSGTQLSVL.

This clonotype appeared a few times. The genes are TRBV6-5 and TRBJ2-7; TRBD2 might be the D (6 bases). V lost 5 bases to trimming and J lost 5 bases, with 16 bases between them. This CDR3 contains 14 residues. Germline lookup yields CDR1 MNHEY and CDR2 SVGAGI. As DNA, the CDR3 is TGTGCCAGCAGTCCGCCTGGACGGGAGAACGAGCAGTACTTC. This encodes CASSPPGRENEQYF.

The genes are TRBV18 and TRBJ2-7; 7 bases line up with TRBD1. Per the germline V gene, CDR1 is KGHSH and CDR2 is LQKENI. V trimming: 3 bases; J trimming: 3 bases; junction bases outside the gene matches: 2. This CDR3 has 13 amino acids. In nucleotides, the CDR3 is TGTGCCAGCTCACCCGGACAGGACTACGAGCAGTACTTC. This encodes CASSPGQDYEQYF. Based on the CDR3 plus reference TRBV18 and TRBJ2-7, the full variable domain is NAGVMQNPRHLVRRRGQEARLRCSPMKGHSHVYWYRQLPEEGLKFMVYLQKENIIDESGMPKERFSAEFPKEGPSILRIQQVVRGDSAAYFCASSPGQDYEQYFGPGTRLTVT.

This clonotype is labeled large. The CDR3 loop is CAIGSQGPRGYTF. As DNA, the CDR3 is TGTGCCATCGGATCACAGGGGCCTAGAGGCTACACCTTC. V and J are TRBV28 and TRBJ1-2; 7 positions match TRBD1. The V and J ends lost 10 bases and 8 bases, in that order; junction bases with no gene match: 13. Germline V gene sequence: CDR1 MDHEN, CDR2 SYDVKM. The CDR3 sequence is 13 residues long.

With regard to this clonotype: One base away lies a much larger clone, so this may be a sequencing read error. This sequence joins TRBV3-1 and TRBJ2-1, with 7 bases fitting TRBD1. In germline, CDR1 is LGHDT, CDR2 YNNKEL (reference sequence). J lost 4 bases, V lost 8 bases, and 11 bases had no gene match. There are 15 residues in the CDR3. As DNA, the CDR3 is TGTGCCAGCTGGGACAGCAACCTCTTATACAATGAGCAGTTCTTC. Protein: CASWDSNLLYNEQFF.

This clonotype is termed medium-sized (0.01 to 0.1%). The chain couples TRBV20-1 to TRBJ2-7, with 7 bases identical to TRBD2. Trimming at V came to 2 bases and at J to 3 bases, leaving 4 bases not matched to a gene. The CDR3 spans 13 residues. Germline V lookup: CDR1 DFQATT, CDR2 SNEGSKA (reference sequence). CDR3: CSARLAENYEQYF. DNA of the CDR3: TGCAGTGCTAGACTAGCGGAGAACTACGAGCAGTACTTC.

This clonotype came up many times. The chain joins TRBV7-2 to TRBJ2-1; 14 bases fit TRBD2. Germline V gene data show CDR1 as SGHTA and CDR2 as FQGNSA. Trimming removed 5 bases from V and 2 bases from J; junction bases left unmatched: 5. The CDR3 sequence is 17 residues long. The CDR3 bases are TGTGCCAGCAGCGTCAGACTAGCGGGAGGGGCCTACAATGAGCAGTTCTTC. Residues: CASSVRLAGGAYNEQFF. The whole variable domain, remainder taken from reference TRBV7-2 and TRBJ2-1, is GAGVSQSPSNKVTEKGKDVELRCDPISGHTALYWYRQSLGQGLEFLIYFQGNSAPDKSGLPSDRFSAERTGGSVSTLTIQRTQQEDSAVYLCASSVRLAGGAYNEQFFGPGTRLTVL.

In its sample, this clonotype was seen many times. The chain combines TRBV7-9 with TRBJ1-2; maybe TRBD1 (6 bases). CDR3 size: 16 residues. V was clipped by 3 bases and J by 0 bases, with 14 bases between them. CDR1 SEHNR and CDR2 FQNEAQ come from the germline V gene (reference sequence). CDR3 bases: TGTGCCAGCAGCTTCGAAGGACAGCGCTCTAACTATGGCTACACCTTC. It specifies CASSFEGQRSNYGYTF.

Ten or more counts support this clonotype. The CDR3 bases are TGTGCCAGCAGCCCAGACAGGGCCGGAGCTGGAGGAACCTATAATTCACCCCTCCACTTT. It specifies CASSPDRAGAGGTYNSPLHF. The V gene is TRBV27, the J gene TRBJ1-6; TRBD1 agrees at 7 bases. The germline V gene has CDR1 MNHEY and CDR2 SMNVEV (reference sequence). The CDR3 length is 20 residues. The V gene end was trimmed by 6 bases and the J gene end by 2 bases; junction bases not matched to a gene: 19.

This clonotype was recorded many times. The chain employs TRBV6-5 and TRBJ2-7; D is perhaps TRBD1 (5 bases). The CDR3 is 15 amino acids. The germline CDR1 and CDR2 sequences are MNHEY and SVGAGI. Between the trimmed V and J ends, which lost 0 bases and 4 bases, there was a span of 13 bases. The CDR3 is CASSYSIQGRYEQYF. Written as DNA, the CDR3 is TGTGCCAGCAGTTACTCGATCCAGGGAAGGTACGAGCAGTACTTC.